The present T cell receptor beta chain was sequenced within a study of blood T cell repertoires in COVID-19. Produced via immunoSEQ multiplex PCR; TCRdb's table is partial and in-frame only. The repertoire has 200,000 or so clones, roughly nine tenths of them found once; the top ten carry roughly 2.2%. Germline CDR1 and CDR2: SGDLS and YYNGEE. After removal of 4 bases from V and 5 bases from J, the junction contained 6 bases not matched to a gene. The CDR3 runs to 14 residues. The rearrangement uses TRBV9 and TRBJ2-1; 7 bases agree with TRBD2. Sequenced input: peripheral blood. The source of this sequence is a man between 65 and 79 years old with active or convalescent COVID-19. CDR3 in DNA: TGTGCCAGCAGCCCTCGGGACTACCACAATGAGCAGTTCTTC. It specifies CASSPRDYHNEQFF.